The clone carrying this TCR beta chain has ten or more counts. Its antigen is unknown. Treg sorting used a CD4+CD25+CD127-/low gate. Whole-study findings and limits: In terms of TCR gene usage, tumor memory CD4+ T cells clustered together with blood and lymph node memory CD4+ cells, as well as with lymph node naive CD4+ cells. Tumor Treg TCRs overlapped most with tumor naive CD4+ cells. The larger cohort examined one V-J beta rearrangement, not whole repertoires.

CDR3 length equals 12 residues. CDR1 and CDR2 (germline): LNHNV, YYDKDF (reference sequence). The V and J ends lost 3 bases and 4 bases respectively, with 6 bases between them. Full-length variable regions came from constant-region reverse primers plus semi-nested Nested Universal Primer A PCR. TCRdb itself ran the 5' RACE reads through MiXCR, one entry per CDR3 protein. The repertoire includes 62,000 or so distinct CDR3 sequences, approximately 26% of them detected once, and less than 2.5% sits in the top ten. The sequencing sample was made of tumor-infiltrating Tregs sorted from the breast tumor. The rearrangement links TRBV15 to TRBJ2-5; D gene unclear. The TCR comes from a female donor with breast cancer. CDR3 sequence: CATSRKLETQYF. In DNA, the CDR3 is TGTGCCACCAGCAGGAAACTAGAGACCCAGTACTTC.